A selection of T cell receptor beta chains follows, all from one sample in a study of CD8 T cells in Susac syndrome. TCRdb processed the immunoSEQ multiplex PCR reads anew with MiXCR; each CDR3 protein has one entry. There are some 200,000 distinct CDR3 sequences in the sample; roughly 96% occur only once, and 0.095% lies in the top ten. The specimen sequenced was CD4+ T cells from PBMCs. Every receptor here comes from a human donor with multiple sclerosis. Each CDR3 is given with its conserved first and last residue. D genes are given only for firm matches. Size tells how often a clone was seen (once, few, many) or the class of an expanded clone, and some rows leave it out.

V gene: TRBV29-1; clone size: NA; D gene: NA; J gene: TRBJ2-7; CDR3 DNA: TGCAGCGTACGGGCAGGGTCCTACGAGCAGTACTTC; CDR3 protein: CSVRAGSYEQYF
V gene: TRBV9; clone size: once; D gene: NA; J gene: TRBJ2-7; CDR3 DNA: TGTGCCAGCAGCCCACTCGGGAGTGGGGTCTCCTACGAGCAGTACTTC; CDR3 protein: CASSPLGSGVSYEQYF
V gene: TRBV7-9; clone size: NA; D gene: NA; J gene: TRBJ1-1; CDR3 DNA: TGTGCCAGCAGCTTAGTGGGGGGAGCAGGGACGAACACTGAAGCTTTCTTT; CDR3 protein: CASSLVGGAGTNTEAFF
V gene: TRBV19; clone size: NA; D gene: NA; J gene: TRBJ1-1; CDR3 DNA: TGTGCCAGTAGTCGGTCAGGGGTTATGAACACTGAAGCTTTCTTT; CDR3 protein: CASSRSGVMNTEAFF
V gene: TRBV30; clone size: once; D gene: TRBD2; J gene: TRBJ2-1; CDR3 DNA: TGTGCCTGGAGTGCGACTAGCGGGAGGGCCAATGAGCAGTTCTTC; CDR3 protein: CAWSATSGRANEQFF
V gene: TRBV7-6; clone size: NA; D gene: TRBD2; J gene: TRBJ2-1; CDR3 DNA: TGTGCCAGCAGCCGGACTAGATTGAACAATGAGCAGTTCTTC; CDR3 protein: CASSRTRLNNEQFF
V gene: TRBV10-2; clone size: NA; D gene: NA; J gene: TRBJ2-3; CDR3 DNA: TGCGCCAGCAGTGCCCCCTCGGGGTACGGCACAGATACGCAGTATTTT; CDR3 protein: CASSAPSGYGTDTQYF
V gene: TRBV30; clone size: NA; D gene: NA; J gene: TRBJ1-5; CDR3 DNA: TGTGCCTGGAGTGTACGAGGGGGAGTTAATCAGCCCCAGCATTTT; CDR3 protein: CAWSVRGGVNQPQHF
V gene: TRBV12-3/TRBV12-4; clone size: NA; D gene: NA; J gene: TRBJ1-4; CDR3 DNA: TGTGCCAGCAGTCCAGACAGATGGGAAAAACTGTTTTTT; CDR3 protein: CASSPDRWEKLFF
V gene: TRBV15; clone size: once; D gene: NA; J gene: TRBJ1-6; CDR3 DNA: TGTGCCACCAGCAGAGGTACGAGCTCCTATAATTCACCCCTCCACTTT; CDR3 protein: CATSRGTSSYNSPLHF
V gene: TRBV3-1; clone size: once; D gene: NA; J gene: TRBJ1-5; CDR3 DNA: TGTGCCAGCAGCCAAGACCCGAATCAGCCCCAGCATTTT; CDR3 protein: CASSQDPNQPQHF
V gene: TRBV5-4; clone size: NA; D gene: NA; J gene: TRBJ1-2; CDR3 DNA: TGTGCCAGCGGGGTAAGGGGGGACAACTATGGCTACACCTTC; CDR3 protein: CASGVRGDNYGYTF
V gene: TRBV6-5; clone size: NA; D gene: NA; J gene: TRBJ1-1; CDR3 DNA: TGTGCCAGCAGGGTCCTCACAGCGATGAACACTGAAGCTTTCTTT; CDR3 protein: CASRVLTAMNTEAFF
V gene: TRBV11-2; clone size: once; D gene: NA; J gene: TRBJ1-1; CDR3 DNA: TGTGCCAGCAGCCCCCACAAGAACACTGAAGCTTTCTTT; CDR3 protein: CASSPHKNTEAFF
V gene: TRBV5-1; clone size: NA; D gene: TRBD1; J gene: TRBJ2-2; CDR3 DNA: TGCGCCAGCAGCCCGGGACAGACGAACACCGGGGAGCTGTTTTTT; CDR3 protein: CASSPGQTNTGELFF
V gene: TRBV20-1; clone size: NA; D gene: TRBD2; J gene: TRBJ2-1; CDR3 DNA: TGCAGTGCTAGTTCGCGGGGGGCCTGGGGTGAGCAGTTCTTC; CDR3 protein: CSASSRGAWGEQFF
V gene: TRBV7-6; clone size: NA; D gene: NA; J gene: TRBJ1-4; CDR3 DNA: TGTGCCAGCAGCTCCCCAGACGGGAATGAAAAACTGTTTTTT; CDR3 protein: CASSSPDGNEKLFF
V gene: TRBV20-1; clone size: NA; D gene: NA; J gene: TRBJ2-2; CDR3 DNA: TGCAGTGCTAGCCGGCCGGGCGGGGAGCTGTTTTTT; CDR3 protein: CSASRPGGELFF
V gene: TRBV5-1; clone size: NA; D gene: NA; J gene: TRBJ1-2; CDR3 DNA: TGCGCCAGCAGCTTGGATATGCCCTATGGCTACACCTTC; CDR3 protein: CASSLDMPYGYTF
V gene: TRBV3-1; clone size: NA; D gene: NA; J gene: TRBJ2-1; CDR3 DNA: TGTGCCAGCAGCCTTCGTGGGTCTGACAATGAGCAGTTCTTC; CDR3 protein: CASSLRGSDNEQFF
V gene: TRBV9; clone size: NA; D gene: NA; J gene: TRBJ1-1; CDR3 DNA: TGTGCCAGCAGCGTAGGTGTGGAGGGGGTCGAAGCTTTCTTT; CDR3 protein: CASSVGVEGVEAFF
V gene: TRBV5-1; clone size: NA; D gene: NA; J gene: TRBJ2-7; CDR3 DNA: TGCGCCAGCAGCTTGGATGCCCACGAGCAGTACTTC; CDR3 protein: CASSLDAHEQYF
V gene: TRBV12-3/TRBV12-4; clone size: NA; D gene: NA; J gene: TRBJ2-7; CDR3 DNA: TGTGCCAGCAGCGCTTCGCAGGGGCGCGAGCAGTACTTC; CDR3 protein: CASSASQGREQYF
V gene: TRBV27; clone size: NA; D gene: NA; J gene: TRBJ2-1; CDR3 DNA: TGTGCCAGCAGTTTTATGCCGCTAGGGTACAATGAGCAGTTCTTC; CDR3 protein: CASSFMPLGYNEQFF
V gene: TRBV20-1; clone size: NA; D gene: NA; J gene: TRBJ2-3; CDR3 DNA: TGCAGTGCCAGGCGGGACTCTGATACGCAGTATTTT; CDR3 protein: CSARRDSDTQYF
V gene: TRBV29-1; clone size: NA; D gene: NA; J gene: TRBJ1-5; CDR3 DNA: TGCAGCGTCCTGGGGGGAACCAATCAGCCCCAGCATTTT; CDR3 protein: CSVLGGTNQPQHF
V gene: TRBV7-6; clone size: NA; D gene: NA; J gene: TRBJ1-6; CDR3 DNA: TGTGCCAGCAGCCTACAGGGTATGGATTCACCCCTCCACTTT; CDR3 protein: CASSLQGMDSPLHF
V gene: TRBV4-2; clone size: NA; D gene: NA; J gene: TRBJ1-5; CDR3 DNA: TGTGCCAGCAGCCAAGATCGGTTCGTGCAGCCCCAGCATTTT; CDR3 protein: CASSQDRFVQPQHF
V gene: TRBV3-1; clone size: NA; D gene: TRBD2; J gene: TRBJ2-7; CDR3 DNA: TGTGCCAGCAGCCAAGATCTGGTGCTAGCGGGAGGGAGCTCCTACGAGCAGTACTTC; CDR3 protein: CASSQDLVLAGGSSYEQYF
V gene: TRBV25-1; clone size: NA; D gene: TRBD1; J gene: TRBJ1-2; CDR3 DNA: TGTGCCAGCAGTGAGCTGACAGGGGGCTATGGCTACACCTTC; CDR3 protein: CASSELTGGYGYTF
V gene: TRBV5-1; clone size: NA; D gene: TRBD1; J gene: TRBJ1-1; CDR3 DNA: TGCGCCAGCAGCTTGGGACAGGGGGCACTGAACACTGAAGCTTTCTTT; CDR3 protein: CASSLGQGALNTEAFF
V gene: TRBV7-2; clone size: NA; D gene: TRBD1; J gene: TRBJ2-7; CDR3 DNA: TGTGCCAGCAGCCCACGGGACAGGGGGGCCTACGAGCAGTACTTC; CDR3 protein: CASSPRDRGAYEQYF
V gene: TRBV5-1; clone size: NA; D gene: TRBD2; J gene: TRBJ2-2; CDR3 DNA: TGCGCCAGCAGCCTCGTGGTAGCGGGGGGCACCGGGGAGCTGTTTTTT; CDR3 protein: CASSLVVAGGTGELFF